The clone carrying this T cell receptor (beta chain) was detected only a few times. Antigen unknown. One end of the junction is discordant with germline, which a read error may explain. Genomic DNA, the template, was used for profiling of the TCR beta VDJ and CDR3. TCRdb redid the calling of the reads with MiXCR, one entry per CDR3 protein. The sample carries 250,000 to 300,000 distinct CDR3 sequences, roughly half recorded once. Germline loops: CDR1 MGHDK, CDR2 SYGVNS. CDR3 length: 11 amino acids. The data were taken from a study of CD8+CD57+ T cells in acquired aplastic anemia. General study findings and limits: Significant differences in CD8+ Simpson's diversity were not observed between patients and controls.

The material sequenced was sorted CD4+, CD8+, or CD8+CD57+ T cells (not recorded which) from PBMCs. The chain employs TRBV25-1 and TRBJ2-1; 8 bases map to TRBD1. The TCR was taken from a human donor with severe aplastic anemia or a healthy control (not recorded which). CDR3 nucleotide sequence: TGTGCCAGCAGTCCCCGGGACAGGTTGGTCTTC. Translated: CASSPRDRLVF. The variable domain in full, completed from reference TRBV25-1 and TRBJ2-1, reads EADIYQTPRYLVIGTGKKITLECSQTMGHDKMYWYQQDPGMELHLIHYSYGVNSTEKGDLSSESTVSRIRTEHFPLTLESARPSHTSQYLCASSPRDRLVFGPGTRLTVL.